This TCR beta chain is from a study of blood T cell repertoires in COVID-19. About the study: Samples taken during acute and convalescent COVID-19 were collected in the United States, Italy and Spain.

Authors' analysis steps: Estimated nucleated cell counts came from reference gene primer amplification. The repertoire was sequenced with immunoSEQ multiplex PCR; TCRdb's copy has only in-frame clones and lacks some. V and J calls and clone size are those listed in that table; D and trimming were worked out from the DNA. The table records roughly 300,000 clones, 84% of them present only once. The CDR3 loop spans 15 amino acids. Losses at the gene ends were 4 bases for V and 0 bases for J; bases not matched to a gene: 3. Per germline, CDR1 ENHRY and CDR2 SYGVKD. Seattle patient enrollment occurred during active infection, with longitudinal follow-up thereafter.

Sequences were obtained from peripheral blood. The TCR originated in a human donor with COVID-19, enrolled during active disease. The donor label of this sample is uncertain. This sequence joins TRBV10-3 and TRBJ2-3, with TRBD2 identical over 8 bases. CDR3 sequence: CAISGASGSTDTQYF. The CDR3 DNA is TGTGCCATCAGTGGAGCTAGCGGGAGCACAGATACGCAGTATTTT.